This T cell receptor (beta chain) was recorded in a study of T cell clones after liver transplantation. The assay was immunoSEQ multiplex PCR, and TCRdb's table has in-frame clones only and misses some. The sample has tens of thousands of clones, around four fifths seen once. Broader study findings: In 5 of 8 subjects, circulating graft-donor-reactive CD4 TCRbeta sequences fell significantly after transplant.

For this clone: Its antigen is currently unknown.

The sample in question was CD4+ T cells from blood, obtained less than 50 months after liver transplant. The sequence was obtained from a human patient who received a liver transplant. The graft donor may account for some of the T cells.

The CDR3 DNA reads TGTGCCAGCAGTTTTAATGCGAACTATGGCTACACCTTC. This sequence encodes CASSFNANYGYTF. This sequence joins TRBV27 and TRBJ1-2; D is unclear. CDR3 size: 13 residues. Germline V gene lookup returns CDR1 MNHEY and CDR2 SMNVEV (reference sequence). Trimming stripped 3 bases from V and 2 bases from J, with 7 bases between.